A selection of T cell receptor beta chains follows, all from one sample in a study of technical replicates of blood from a handful of donors. Using immunoSEQ multiplex PCR, the repertoire was profiled, and TCRdb retains in-frame clones only, with some absent. Of approximately 88,000 clones listed, roughly 96% are singletons. The sequencing input was T cells isolated from PBMCs. The receptors here all came from a human donor in good health. CDR3s include the opening cysteine and the closing phenylalanine or tryptophan. A D gene is named only where the DNA matches it firmly. Some rows mark clone size as missing; the rest say once, few, many or name a class of expanded clone.

j_gene | d_gene | abundance | v_gene | CDR3nt | CDR3aa
TRBJ2-1 | NA | once | TRBV5-5 | TGTGCCAGCAGCTTCGGTGGGGCTGTAGAGCAGTTCTTC | CASSFGGAVEQFF
TRBJ2-1 | NA | NA | TRBV25-1 | TGTGCCAGTCTGGAGGCTGCCTACAATGAGCAGTTCTTC | CASLEAAYNEQFF
TRBJ2-7 | TRBD1 | once | TRBV19 | TGTGCCACCGGGACAGGGGCCGAGCAGTACTTC | CATGTGAEQYF
TRBJ2-3 | NA | NA | TRBV27 | TGTGCCAGCAGTTTTAGAGCCCGCACAGATACGCAGTATTTT | CASSFRARTDTQYF
TRBJ2-1 | TRBD1 | once | TRBV5-8 | TGTGCCAGCAGCTTGGTCCGGGACAGGGGGTTCAATGAGCAGTTCTTC | CASSLVRDRGFNEQFF
TRBJ2-6 | NA | NA | TRBV5-1 | TGCGCCAGCACAGGTTCTGGGGCCAACGTCCTGACTTTC | CASTGSGANVLTF
TRBJ2-7 | NA | NA | TRBV13 | TGTGCCAGCAGCCCCATAGCGGCCTCCTACGAGCAGTACTTC | CASSPIAASYEQYF
TRBJ2-5 | NA | once | TRBV18 | TGTGCCAGCTCACCACCGAACCTACAAGAGACCCAGTACTTC | CASSPPNLQETQYF
TRBJ2-3 | TRBD1 | once | TRBV5-4 | TGTGCCAGCAGCTTGGTGACAGGGGGGAGCACAGATACGCAGTATTTT | CASSLVTGGSTDTQYF
TRBJ2-2 | NA | NA | TRBV4-2 | TGTGCCAGCAGCCAGGTACAGGGTGCCGGGGAGCTGTTTTTT | CASSQVQGAGELFF
TRBJ2-7 | NA | NA | TRBV13 | TGTGCCAGCAGTGAGGGCAGCTCCTACGAGCAGTACTTC | CASSEGSSYEQYF
TRBJ2-7 | TRBD1 | NA | TRBV7-9 | TGTGCCAGCAGAACGGGGACAGAGGCCTACGAGCAGTACTTC | CASRTGTEAYEQYF
TRBJ2-1 | TRBD2 | NA | TRBV27 | TGTGCCAGCAGTTCTACGGGACTAGCGGGAAAAAGGAACAGGTTGGCTGAGCAGTTCTTC | CASSSTGLAGKRNRLAEQFF
TRBJ2-7 | TRBD2 | NA | TRBV30 | TGTGCCTGGACAAAAGCGGGGGGTTACTCCTACGAGCAGTACTTC | CAWTKAGGYSYEQYF
TRBJ2-5 | TRBD2 | NA | TRBV30 | TGTGCCTGGGAACAGGGACTAGCGGGACCCGAGACCCAGTACTTC | CAWEQGLAGPETQYF
TRBJ2-2 | TRBD2 | NA | TRBV7-9 | TGTGCCAGCAGCACCGGGACTAGCGGGAGAGGGGAGCTGTTTTTT | CASSTGTSGRGELFF
TRBJ2-7 | NA | NA | TRBV4-1 | TGCGCCAGCAGCCAAGCGGCGGGCCCCTACGAGCAGTACTTC | CASSQAAGPYEQYF
TRBJ2-5 | NA | NA | TRBV6-4 | TGTGCCAGCAGTGACACGGGAAGCAGTCAAGAGACCCAGTACTTC | CASSDTGSSQETQYF
TRBJ1-1 | TRBD1 | NA | TRBV7-9 | TGTGCCAGCCCTGCACAGGGGGTGAACACTGAAGCTTTCTTT | CASPAQGVNTEAFF
TRBJ2-5 | TRBD2 | NA | TRBV19 | TGTGCCAGTAGTATACCCCAACCGGGGGGGGTTGAGACCCAGTACTTC | CASSIPQPGGVETQYF
TRBJ1-3 | NA | NA | TRBV7-9 | TGTGCCAGCAGCTTAGAAGGGACAGGAAACACCATATATTTT | CASSLEGTGNTIYF
TRBJ2-7 | TRBD1 | NA | TRBV4-3 | TGCGCCAGCAGCCAAGATCTTGGGACAGGCTCCTACGAGCAGTACTTC | CASSQDLGTGSYEQYF
TRBJ2-7 | NA | NA | TRBV27 | TGTGCCAGCAGTTTAATTACAGGTTCATACTACGAGCAGTACTTC | CASSLITGSYYEQYF
TRBJ2-2 | TRBD2 | NA | TRBV28 | TGTGCCAGCAGTTTGGATAGAGGGGACTACCGCGGGGAGCTGTTTTTT | CASSLDRGDYRGELFF
TRBJ1-1 | NA | NA | TRBV25-1 | TGTGCCAGCACCCCGGGGGACACTGAAGCTTTCTTT | CASTPGDTEAFF
TRBJ2-5 | NA | once | TRBV19 | TGTGCCAGTAGTATGGGCAGGGGAGAGACCCAGTACTTC | CASSMGRGETQYF
TRBJ2-5 | NA | NA | TRBV27 | TGTGCCAGCAGTTCATGGGCTAGCAGGTCAGAGACCCAGTACTTC | CASSSWASRSETQYF
TRBJ1-5 | NA | once | TRBV7-9 | TGTGCCAGCAGCTTATCTAACTCGGGGCAGCCCCAGCATTTT | CASSLSNSGQPQHF
TRBJ2-5 | NA | NA | TRBV5-6 | TGTGCCAGCAGCTTGGACAGCCGGTACCAAGAGACCCAGTACTTC | CASSLDSRYQETQYF